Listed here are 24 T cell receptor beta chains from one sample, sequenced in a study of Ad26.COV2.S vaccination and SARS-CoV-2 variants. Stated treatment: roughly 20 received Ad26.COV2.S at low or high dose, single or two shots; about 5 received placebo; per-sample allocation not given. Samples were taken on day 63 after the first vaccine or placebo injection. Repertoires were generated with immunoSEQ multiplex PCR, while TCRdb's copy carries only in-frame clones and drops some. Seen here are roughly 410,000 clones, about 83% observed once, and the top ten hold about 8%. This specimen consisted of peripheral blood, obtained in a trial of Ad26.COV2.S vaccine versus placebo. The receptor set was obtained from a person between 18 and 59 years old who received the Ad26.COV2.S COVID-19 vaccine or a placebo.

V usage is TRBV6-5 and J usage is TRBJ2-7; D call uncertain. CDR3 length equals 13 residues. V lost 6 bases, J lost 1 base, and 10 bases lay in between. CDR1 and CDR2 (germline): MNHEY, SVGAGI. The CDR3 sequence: CASRPHESYEQYF. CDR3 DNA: TGTGCCAGCAGACCCCATGAGTCCTACGAGCAGTACTTC.

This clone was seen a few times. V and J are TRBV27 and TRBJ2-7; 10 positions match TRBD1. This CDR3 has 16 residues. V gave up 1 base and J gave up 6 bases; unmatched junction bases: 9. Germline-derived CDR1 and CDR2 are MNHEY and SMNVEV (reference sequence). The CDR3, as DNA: TGTGCCAGCAGTTTATTGCTGGGGACAGGGGAGTCCGAGCAGTACTTC. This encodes CASSLLLGTGESEQYF.

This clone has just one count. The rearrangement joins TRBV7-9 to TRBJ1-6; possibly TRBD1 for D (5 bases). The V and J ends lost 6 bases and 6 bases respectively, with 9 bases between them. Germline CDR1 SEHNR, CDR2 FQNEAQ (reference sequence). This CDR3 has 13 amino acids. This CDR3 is CASSGGGNSPLHF. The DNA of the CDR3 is TGTGCCAGCAGTGGGGGAGGTAATTCACCCCTCCACTTT.

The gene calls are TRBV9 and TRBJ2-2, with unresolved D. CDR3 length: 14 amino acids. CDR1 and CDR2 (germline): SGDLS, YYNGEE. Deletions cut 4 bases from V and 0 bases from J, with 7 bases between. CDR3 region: CASSIRTNTGELFF. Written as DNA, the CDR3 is TGTGCCAGCAGCATCAGGACGAACACCGGGGAGCTGTTTTTT.

CDR3 amino acids: CASSSQRSTDTQYF. In DNA, the CDR3 is TGTGCCAGCAGCTCACAGAGAAGCACAGATACGCAGTATTTT. The chain carries TRBV7-3 and TRBJ2-3; D uncertain. CDR1 SGHTA and CDR2 FQGTGA come from the germline V gene. Trimming removed 4 bases at V and 0 bases at J, with 8 bases between. This CDR3 contains 14 residues.

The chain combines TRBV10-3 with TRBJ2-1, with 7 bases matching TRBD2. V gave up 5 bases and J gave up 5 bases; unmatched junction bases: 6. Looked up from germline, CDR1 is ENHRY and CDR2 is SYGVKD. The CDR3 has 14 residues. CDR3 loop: CAISPRGGDNEQFF. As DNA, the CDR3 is TGTGCCATCAGTCCCCGGGGAGGGGACAATGAGCAGTTCTTC.

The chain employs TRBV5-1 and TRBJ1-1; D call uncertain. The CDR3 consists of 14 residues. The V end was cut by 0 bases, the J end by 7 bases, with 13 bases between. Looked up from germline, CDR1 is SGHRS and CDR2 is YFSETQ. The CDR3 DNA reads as TGCGCCAGCAGCTTGGCCGGGCGGACTGATGAAGCTTTCTTT. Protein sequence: CASSLAGRTDEAFF.

The CDR3 bases are TGTGCCACCACTCTGGGAGCGCTCTCCTACGAGCAGTACTTC. Translated: CATTLGALSYEQYF. This chain links TRBV6-5 with TRBJ2-7; a possible D gene is TRBD2 (5 bases). V lost 10 bases and J 0 bases, leaving 16 bases between the germline ends. This CDR3 is 14 amino acids long. Germline V gene lookup returns CDR1 MNHEY and CDR2 SVGAGI.

Here the CDR3 reads CASSGQGFQPQHF. The CDR3 nucleotides read TGTGCCAGCAGCGGACAGGGATTTCAGCCCCAGCATTTT. The J gene is TRBJ1-5, the V gene TRBV6-2 or TRBV6-3, with 8 bases identical to TRBD1. The CDR3 is 13 amino acids. Looked up from germline, CDR1 is MNHEY and CDR2 is SVGEGT. After removal of 6 bases from V and 6 bases from J, the junction contained 4 bases not matched to a gene.

The CDR3 loop reads CASSRTRDYPLFF. The CDR3 DNA reads as TGTGCCAGCAGCCGAACTAGGGACTATCCCCTGTTTTTT. This sequence joins TRBV7-9 and TRBJ1-4; tentatively, D is TRBD1 (5 bases). Germline loops: CDR1 SEHNR, CDR2 FQNEAQ (reference sequence). V was pared by 5 bases and J by 14 bases, with 18 bases between. The CDR3 length is 13 residues.

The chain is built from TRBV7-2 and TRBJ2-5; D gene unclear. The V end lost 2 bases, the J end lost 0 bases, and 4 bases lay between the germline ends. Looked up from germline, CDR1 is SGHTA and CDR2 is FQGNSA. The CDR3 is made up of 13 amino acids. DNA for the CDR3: TGTGCCAGCAGCTTACAGGACCAAGAGACCCAGTACTTC. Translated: CASSLQDQETQYF.

The CDR3 DNA sequence: TGTGCCAGCAGCCCCTCCAGAGGAAACACCATATATTTT. Residues: CASSPSRGNTIYF. This sequence joins TRBV3-1 (or the pseudogene TRBV3-2) and TRBJ1-3; D gene ambiguous. V was clipped by 4 bases and J by 4 bases, with 8 bases between them. Germline CDR1 LGHDT, CDR2 YNNKEL (reference sequence). The CDR3 sequence is 13 residues long.

As DNA, the CDR3 is TGTGCCAGCAGTTACCGGGGCGGGGGCCATGGTGGCTACACCTTC. Amino acids: CASSYRGGGHGGYTF. This chain uses TRBV6-6 with TRBJ1-2; the D gene is possibly TRBD1 (6 bases). In germline, CDR1 is MNHNY, CDR2 SVGAGI (reference sequence). The CDR3 length is 15 residues. Trimming took off 2 bases at V and 7 bases at J, with 17 bases between the two ends.

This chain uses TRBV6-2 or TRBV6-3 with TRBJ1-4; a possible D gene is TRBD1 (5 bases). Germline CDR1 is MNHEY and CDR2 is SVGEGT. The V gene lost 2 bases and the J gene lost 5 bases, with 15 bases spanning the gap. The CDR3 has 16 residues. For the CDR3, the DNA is TGTGCCAGCAGTTACAGCCCCGGGACTTCAAATGAAAAACTGTTTTTT. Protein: CASSYSPGTSNEKLFF.

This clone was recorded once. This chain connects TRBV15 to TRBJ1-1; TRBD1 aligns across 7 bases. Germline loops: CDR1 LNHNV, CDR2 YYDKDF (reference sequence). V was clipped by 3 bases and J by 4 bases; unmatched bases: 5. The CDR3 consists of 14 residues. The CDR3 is CATSSRGMVTEAFF. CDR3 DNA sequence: TGTGCCACCAGCAGCAGGGGGATGGTCACTGAAGCTTTCTTT. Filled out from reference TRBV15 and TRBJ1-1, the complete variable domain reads DAMVIQNPRYQVTQFGKPVTLSCSQTLNHNVMYWYQQKSSQAPKLLFHYYDKDFNNEADTPDNFQSRRPNTSFCFLDIRSPGLGDTAMYLCATSSRGMVTEAFFGQGTRLTVV.

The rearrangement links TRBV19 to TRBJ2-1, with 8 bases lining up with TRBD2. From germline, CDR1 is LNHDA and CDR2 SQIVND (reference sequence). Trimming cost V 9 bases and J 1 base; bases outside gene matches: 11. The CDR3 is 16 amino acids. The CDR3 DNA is TGTGCCAGCGGGGGGGCTTGGGGTCGGTCCTACAATGAGCAGTTCTTC. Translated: CASGGAWGRSYNEQFF.

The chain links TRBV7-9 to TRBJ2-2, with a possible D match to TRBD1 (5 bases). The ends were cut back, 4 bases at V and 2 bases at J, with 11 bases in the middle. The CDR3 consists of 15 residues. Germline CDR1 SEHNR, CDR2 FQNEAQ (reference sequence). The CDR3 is CASSYRQLNTGELFF. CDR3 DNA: TGTGCCAGCAGCTATCGACAGCTTAACACCGGGGAGCTGTTTTTT.

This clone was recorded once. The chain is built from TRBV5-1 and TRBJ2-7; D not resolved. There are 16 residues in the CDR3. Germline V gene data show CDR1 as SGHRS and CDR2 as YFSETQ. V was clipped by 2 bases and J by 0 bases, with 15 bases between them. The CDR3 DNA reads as TGCGCCAGCAGCTTTGAGCCCCCTATTAGCTCCTACGAGCAGTACTTC. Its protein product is CASSFEPPISSYEQYF.

The chain's CDR3 is CASSLVSGVEQYF. The CDR3 DNA sequence: TGTGCCAGCAGCTTAGTTTCTGGGGTCGAGCAGTACTTC. The chain joins TRBV7-9 to TRBJ2-7, with unresolved D. There are 13 residues in the CDR3. V gave up 1 base and J gave up 6 bases, with 10 bases separating them. Germline V gives CDR1 SEHNR, CDR2 FQNEAQ (reference sequence).

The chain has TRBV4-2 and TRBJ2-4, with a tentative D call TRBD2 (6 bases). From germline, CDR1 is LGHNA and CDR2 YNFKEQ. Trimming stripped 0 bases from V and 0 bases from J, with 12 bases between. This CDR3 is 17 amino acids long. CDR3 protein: CASSQDGGSIAKNIQYF. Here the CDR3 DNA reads TGTGCCAGCAGCCAAGATGGGGGGTCAATAGCCAAAAACATTCAGTACTTC.

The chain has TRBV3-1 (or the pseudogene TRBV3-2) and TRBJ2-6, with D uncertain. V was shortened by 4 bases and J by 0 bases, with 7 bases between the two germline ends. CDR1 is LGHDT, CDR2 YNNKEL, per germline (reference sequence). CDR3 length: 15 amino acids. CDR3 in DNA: TGTGCCAGCAGCCTCGGTAGCTCTGGGGCCAACGTCCTGACTTTC. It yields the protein CASSLGSSGANVLTF.

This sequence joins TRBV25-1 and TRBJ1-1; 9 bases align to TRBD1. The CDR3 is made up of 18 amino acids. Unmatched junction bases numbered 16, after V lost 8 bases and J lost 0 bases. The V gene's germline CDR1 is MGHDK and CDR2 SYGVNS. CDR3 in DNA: TGTGCCAGCTTTCCCCGGGGACAGGGAAGGGTACTGAACACTGAAGCTTTCTTT. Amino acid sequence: CASFPRGQGRVLNTEAFF.

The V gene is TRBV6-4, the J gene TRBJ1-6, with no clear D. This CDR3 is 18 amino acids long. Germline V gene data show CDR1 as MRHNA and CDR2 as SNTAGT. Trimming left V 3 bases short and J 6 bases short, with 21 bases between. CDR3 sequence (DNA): TGTGCCAGCAGTGAGGAAGATTTTAAGAACGGTCCTAATTCACCCCTCCACTTT. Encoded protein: CASSEEDFKNGPNSPLHF.

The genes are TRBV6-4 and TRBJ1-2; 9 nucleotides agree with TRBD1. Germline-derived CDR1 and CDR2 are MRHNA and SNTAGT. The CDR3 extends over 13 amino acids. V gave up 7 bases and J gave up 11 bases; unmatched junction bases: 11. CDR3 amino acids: CASNPGQGGQYTF. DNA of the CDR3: TGTGCCAGCAACCCGGGACAGGGAGGCCAATACACCTTC.